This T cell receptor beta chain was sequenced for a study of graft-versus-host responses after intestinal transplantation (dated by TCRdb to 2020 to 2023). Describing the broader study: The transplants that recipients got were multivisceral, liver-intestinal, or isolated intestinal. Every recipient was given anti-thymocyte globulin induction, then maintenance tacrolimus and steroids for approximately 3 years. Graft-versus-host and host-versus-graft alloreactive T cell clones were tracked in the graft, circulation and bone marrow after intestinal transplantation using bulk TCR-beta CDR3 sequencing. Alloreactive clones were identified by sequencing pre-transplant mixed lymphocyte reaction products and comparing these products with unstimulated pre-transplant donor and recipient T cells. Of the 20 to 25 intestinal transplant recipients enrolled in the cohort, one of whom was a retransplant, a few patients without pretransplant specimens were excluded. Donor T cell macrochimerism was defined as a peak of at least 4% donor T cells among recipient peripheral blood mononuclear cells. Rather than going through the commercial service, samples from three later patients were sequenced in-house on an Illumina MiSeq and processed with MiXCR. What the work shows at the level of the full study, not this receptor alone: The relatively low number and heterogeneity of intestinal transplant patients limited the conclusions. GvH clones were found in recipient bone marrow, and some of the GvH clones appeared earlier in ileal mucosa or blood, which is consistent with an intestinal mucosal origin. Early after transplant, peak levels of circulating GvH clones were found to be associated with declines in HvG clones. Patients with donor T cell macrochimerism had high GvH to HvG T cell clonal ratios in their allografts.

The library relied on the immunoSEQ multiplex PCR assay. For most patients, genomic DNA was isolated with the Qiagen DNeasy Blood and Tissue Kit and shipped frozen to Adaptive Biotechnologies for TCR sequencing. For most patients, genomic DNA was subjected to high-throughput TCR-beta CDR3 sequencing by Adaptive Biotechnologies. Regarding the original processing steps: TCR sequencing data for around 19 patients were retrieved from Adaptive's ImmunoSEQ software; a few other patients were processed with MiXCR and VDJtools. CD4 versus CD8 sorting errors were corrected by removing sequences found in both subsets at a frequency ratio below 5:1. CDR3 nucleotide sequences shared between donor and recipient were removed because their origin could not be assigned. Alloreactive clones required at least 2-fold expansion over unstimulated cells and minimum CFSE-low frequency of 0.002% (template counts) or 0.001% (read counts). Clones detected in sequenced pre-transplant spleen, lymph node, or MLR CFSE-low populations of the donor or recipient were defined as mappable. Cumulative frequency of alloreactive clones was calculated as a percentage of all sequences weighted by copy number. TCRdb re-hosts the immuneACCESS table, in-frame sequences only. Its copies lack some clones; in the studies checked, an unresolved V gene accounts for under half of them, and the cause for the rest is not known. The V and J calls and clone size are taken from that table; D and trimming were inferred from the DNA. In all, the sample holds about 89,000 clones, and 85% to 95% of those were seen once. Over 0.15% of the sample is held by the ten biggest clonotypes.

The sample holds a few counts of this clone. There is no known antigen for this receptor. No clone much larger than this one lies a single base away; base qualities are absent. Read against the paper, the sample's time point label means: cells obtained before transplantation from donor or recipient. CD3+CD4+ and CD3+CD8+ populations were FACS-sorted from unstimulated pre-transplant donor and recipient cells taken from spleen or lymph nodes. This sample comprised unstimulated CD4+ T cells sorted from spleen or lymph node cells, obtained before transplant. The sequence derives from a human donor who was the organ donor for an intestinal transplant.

The CDR3: CASSRGGTSGITDTQYF. The sequenced DNA is TGTGCCAGCAGCCGCGGGGGTACTAGCGGAATCACAGATACGCAGTATTTT. This sequence uses TRBV7-3 and TRBJ2-3; 8 nucleotides in the junction match TRBD2. The CDR3 numbers 17 residues from cysteine through phenylalanine. Solely the CDR3 DNA is kept, with 51 bases framed from the first base. The germline V gene provides CDR1 SGHTA and CDR2 FQGTGA. V loses 5 bases at its end and J loses 2 bases; junction bases beyond the gene matches: 12.